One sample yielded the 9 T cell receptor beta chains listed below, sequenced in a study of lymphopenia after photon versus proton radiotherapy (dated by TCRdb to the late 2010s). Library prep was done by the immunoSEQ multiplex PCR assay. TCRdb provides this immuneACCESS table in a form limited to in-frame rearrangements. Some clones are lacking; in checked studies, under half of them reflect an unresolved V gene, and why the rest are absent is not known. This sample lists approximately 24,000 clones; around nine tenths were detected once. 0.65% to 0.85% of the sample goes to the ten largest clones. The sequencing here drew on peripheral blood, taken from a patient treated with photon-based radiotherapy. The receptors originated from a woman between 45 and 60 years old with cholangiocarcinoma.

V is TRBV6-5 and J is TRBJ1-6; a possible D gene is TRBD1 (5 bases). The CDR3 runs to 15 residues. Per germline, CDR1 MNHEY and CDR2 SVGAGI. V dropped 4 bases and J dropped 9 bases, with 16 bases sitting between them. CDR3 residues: CASSSTLGDSSPLHF. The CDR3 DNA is TGTGCCAGCAGTTCCACCCTGGGGGATAGTTCACCCCTCCACTTT.

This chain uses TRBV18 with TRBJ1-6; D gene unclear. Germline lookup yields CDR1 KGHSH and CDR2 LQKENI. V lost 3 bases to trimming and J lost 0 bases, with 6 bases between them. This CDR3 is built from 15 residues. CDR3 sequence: CASSPASSYNSPLHF. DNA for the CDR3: TGTGCCAGCTCACCGGCGAGCTCCTATAATTCACCCCTCCACTTT.

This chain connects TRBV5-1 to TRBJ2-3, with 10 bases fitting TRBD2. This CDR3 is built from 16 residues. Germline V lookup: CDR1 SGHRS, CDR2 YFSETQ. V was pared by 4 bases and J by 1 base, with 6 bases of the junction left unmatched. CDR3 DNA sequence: TGCGCCAGCAGCCAAAGCGGGGGGGCGGGCACAGATACGCAGTATTTT. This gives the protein CASSQSGGAGTDTQYF.

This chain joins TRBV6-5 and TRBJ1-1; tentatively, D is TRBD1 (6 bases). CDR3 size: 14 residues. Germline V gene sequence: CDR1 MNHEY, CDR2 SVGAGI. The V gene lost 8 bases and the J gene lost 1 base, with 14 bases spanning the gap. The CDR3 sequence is CASWGARENTEAFF. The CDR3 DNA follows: TGTGCCAGCTGGGGGGCGAGAGAGAACACTGAAGCTTTCTTT.

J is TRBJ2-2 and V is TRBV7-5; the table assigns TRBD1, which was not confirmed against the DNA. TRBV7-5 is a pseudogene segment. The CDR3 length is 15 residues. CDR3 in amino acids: CARSLGQGYTGELFF. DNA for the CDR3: TGTGCCAGAAGCTTAGGGCAGGGGTACACCGGGGAGCTGTTTTTT.

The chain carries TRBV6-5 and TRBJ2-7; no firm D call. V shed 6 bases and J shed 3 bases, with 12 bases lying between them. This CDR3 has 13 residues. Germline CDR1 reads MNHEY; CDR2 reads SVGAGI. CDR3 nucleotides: TGTGCCAGCAGCCCCCCTGGGCTCTACGAGCAGTACTTC. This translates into CASSPPGLYEQYF.

As DNA, the CDR3 is TGCGCCAGCAGCTACCGGACACATCTGACGGGCTACACCTTC. It codes for CASSYRTHLTGYTF. The J gene is TRBJ1-2, the V gene TRBV4-3; possible D gene TRBD1, 5 bases. The CDR3 runs to 14 residues. Germline CDR1 reads LGHNA; CDR2 reads YSLEER. Trimming took 5 bases from V and 8 from J, leaving 18 bases between them.

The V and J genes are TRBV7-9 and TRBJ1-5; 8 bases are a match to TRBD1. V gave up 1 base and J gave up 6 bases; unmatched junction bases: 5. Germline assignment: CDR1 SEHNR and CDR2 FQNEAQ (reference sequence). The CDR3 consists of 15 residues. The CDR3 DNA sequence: TGTGCCAGCAGCTTAGATGGGACAGGTTTTCAGCCCCAGCATTTT. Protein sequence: CASSLDGTGFQPQHF.

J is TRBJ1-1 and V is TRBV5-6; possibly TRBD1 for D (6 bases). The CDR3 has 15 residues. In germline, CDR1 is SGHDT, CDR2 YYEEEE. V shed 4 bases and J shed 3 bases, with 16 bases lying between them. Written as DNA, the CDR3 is TGTGCCAGCAGCCCGCAGGGAAGGGGGGACACTGAAGCTTTCTTT. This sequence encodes CASSPQGRGDTEAFF.